This entry lists 23 T cell receptor beta chains sequenced from one sample in a study of blood T cell repertoires in COVID-19. Profiled with immunoSEQ multiplex PCR; TCRdb holds only in-frame clones, not every one. The sample includes a few hundred thousand clones, around 85% of them seen just once. Sequencing used peripheral blood. These receptors were obtained from a woman aged 18-30 years with acute or convalescent COVID-19.

The chain carries TRBV7-9 and TRBJ2-3; tentative D call: TRBD2 (6 bases). The CDR3 extends over 16 amino acids. Trimming left V 2 bases short and J 1 base short, with 13 bases between. Germline V gene sequence: CDR1 SEHNR, CDR2 FQNEAQ (reference sequence). This chain's CDR3 is CASSLSLASGTDTQYF. For the CDR3, the DNA is TGTGCCAGCAGCTTAAGCCTAGCGAGTGGCACAGATACGCAGTATTTT.

This rearrangement joins TRBV24-1 to TRBJ2-3; 8 positions agree with TRBD1. The CDR3 totals 14 residues. The junction had 8 bases not matched to a gene; V was cut back by 4 bases and J by 9 bases. Looked up from germline, CDR1 is KGHDR and CDR2 is SFDVKD. CDR3 region: CATSDPNGQGTQYF. The CDR3 nucleotides are TGTGCCACCAGTGACCCAAACGGACAGGGAACGCAGTATTTT.

This rearrangement joins TRBV6-6 to TRBJ1-1; D might be TRBD1 (5 bases). The CDR3 is 13 amino acids. Germline lookup yields CDR1 MNHNY and CDR2 SVGAGI (reference sequence). V shed 2 bases and J shed 4 bases, with 8 bases lying between them. Here the CDR3 reads CASSYAGLTEAFF. CDR3 in DNA: TGTGCCAGCAGTTACGCAGGGCTCACTGAAGCTTTCTTT.

As DNA, the CDR3 is TGTGCCAGCAGCGGGACAGGGACTCTCTACAATGAGCAGTTCTTC. Translating it yields CASSGTGTLYNEQFF. V is TRBV6-6 and J is TRBJ2-1, with 9 bases that match TRBD1. Germline CDR1 and CDR2: MNHNY and SVGAGI (reference sequence). This CDR3 has 15 residues. Trimming at V came to 6 bases and at J to 3 bases, leaving 6 bases not matched to a gene.

The CDR3 loop is CASSGGQGSQPQHF. CDR3 sequence (DNA): TGTGCCAGCAGTGGGGGACAGGGTTCTCAGCCCCAGCATTTT. J is TRBJ1-5 and V is TRBV2, with 9 bases fitting TRBD1. CDR1 is SNHLY and CDR2 is FYNNEI in the germline V gene. CDR3 length equals 14 residues. Losses at the gene ends were 4 bases for V and 6 bases for J; bases not matched to a gene: 4. Full variable domain (outside the CDR3, taken from reference TRBV2 and TRBJ1-5): EPEVTQTPSHQVTQMGQEVILRCVPISNHLYFYWYRQILGQKVEFLVSFYNNEISEKSEIFDDQFSVERPDGSNFTLKIRSTKLEDSAMYFCASSGGQGSQPQHFGDGTRLSIL.

The chain recombines TRBV11-2 with TRBJ1-5; D might be TRBD1 (5 bases). This CDR3 contains 13 residues. CDR1 SGHAT and CDR2 FQNNGV come from the germline V gene. The V end was cut by 1 base, the J end by 5 bases, with 6 bases between. The CDR3 loop reads CASSLGGDQPQHF. DNA of the CDR3: TGTGCCAGCAGCTTAGGGGGGGATCAGCCCCAGCATTTT.

This chain joins TRBV19 and TRBJ1-6; tentatively, D is TRBD1 (5 bases). CDR1 and CDR2 (germline): LNHDA, SQIVND (reference sequence). The V gene lost 5 bases and the J gene lost 6 bases, with 17 bases spanning the gap. The CDR3 is made up of 16 amino acids. As DNA, the CDR3 is TGTGCCAGTAGTCCGCCCCTGGGACTTACTAATTCACCCCTCCACTTT. Encoded protein: CASSPPLGLTNSPLHF.

V gene TRBV2 combines with J gene TRBJ1-1, with 10 bases that match TRBD1. Germline V gene data show CDR1 as SNHLY and CDR2 as FYNNEI. The CDR3 runs 18 residues. V lost 0 bases to trimming and J lost 5 bases; unmatched junction nucleotides: 12. The CDR3 sequence is CASSEAPGQGWSRTEAFF. The CDR3 DNA follows: TGTGCCAGCAGTGAAGCACCGGGACAGGGGTGGTCGAGGACTGAAGCTTTCTTT.

The V gene is TRBV24-1, the J gene TRBJ2-5, with D perhaps matching TRBD1 (5 bases). CDR1 is KGHDR and CDR2 is SFDVKD in the germline V gene. The CDR3 is 14 residues long. The V gene lost 9 bases and the J gene lost 1 base, with 14 bases spanning the gap. CDR3 DNA: TGTGCCACCCTACCCGACAGAGGCCAAGAGACCCAGTACTTC. It specifies CATLPDRGQETQYF.

The chain has TRBV4-2 and TRBJ1-4, with D maybe TRBD1 (5 bases). Germline lookup yields CDR1 LGHNA and CDR2 YNFKEQ. The CDR3 spans 18 residues. V lost 6 bases to trimming and J lost 0 bases, with 20 bases between them. The CDR3 here is CASSRAGGVSSTNEKLFF. The DNA of the CDR3 is TGTGCCAGCAGTCGGGCGGGGGGGGTTTCCTCAACTAATGAAAAACTGTTTTTT.

V and J are TRBV5-6 and TRBJ2-3; 7 bases agree with TRBD2. V lost 0 bases to trimming and J lost 0 bases; unmatched junction nucleotides: 7. The germline gives CDR1 SGHDT, CDR2 YYEEEE. This CDR3 region has 17 residues. CDR3 region: CASSLEGRELSTDTQYF. The CDR3 DNA sequence: TGTGCCAGCAGCTTGGAGGGGCGGGAGCTTAGCACAGATACGCAGTATTTT.

The chain uses TRBV5-1 and TRBJ2-5, with unresolved D. The germline CDR1 and CDR2 sequences are SGHRS and YFSETQ. The CDR3 contains 14 residues. Trimming pared 4 bases from V and 5 bases from J, leaving 15 bases between. The CDR3 sequence is CASSGHYVGETQYF. CDR3 in DNA: TGCGCCAGCAGCGGTCACTACGTTGGGGAGACCCAGTACTTC.

The J gene is TRBJ2-7, the V gene TRBV5-4; 7 nucleotides align to TRBD1. In germline, CDR1 is SGHNT, CDR2 YYREEE (reference sequence). V gave up 4 bases and J gave up 1 base; unmatched junction bases: 8. The CDR3 runs to 15 residues. The DNA for the CDR3 is TGTGCCAGCAGCCCGGACAGGAGCCTTTCCTACGAGCAGTACTTC. Its protein product is CASSPDRSLSYEQYF.

The sample holds a few counts of this clone. The V call is TRBV2, the J call TRBJ2-7; 7 positions agree with TRBD2. CDR3 length equals 16 residues. Germline CDR1 SNHLY, CDR2 FYNNEI. Losses at the gene ends were 0 bases for V and 5 bases for J; bases not matched to a gene: 10. CDR3 bases: TGTGCCAGCAGTGAAGCGCTTCGACTAGCCTTGGACGAGCAGTACTTC. As protein: CASSEALRLALDEQYF.

This sequence joins TRBV5-1 and TRBJ1-3, with D unclear. Germline V gives CDR1 SGHRS, CDR2 YFSETQ. The CDR3 sequence is 15 residues long. Trimming stripped 4 bases from V and 2 bases from J, with 13 bases between. DNA for the CDR3: TGCGCCAGCAGCCCTCTCGCGTCCCCTGGAAACACCATATATTTT. Translation: CASSPLASPGNTIYF.

The chain couples TRBV27 to TRBJ1-6; no clear D. The CDR3 sequence is 14 residues long. V lost 6 bases and J lost 5, with 11 bases in between. Germline CDR1 MNHEY, CDR2 SMNVEV (reference sequence). CDR3 protein: CASSSRVNNSPLHF. CDR3 in DNA: TGTGCCAGCAGCTCCCGGGTCAATAATTCACCCCTCCACTTT.

V usage is TRBV5-1 and J usage is TRBJ2-2; tentatively, D is TRBD1 (6 bases). V lost 4 bases, J lost 0 bases, and 10 bases lay in between. Germline V gene sequence: CDR1 SGHRS, CDR2 YFSETQ. The CDR3 length is 15 residues. The CDR3 nucleotides are TGCGCCAGCAGCGTAACAGGGACGAACACCGGGGAGCTGTTTTTT. This encodes CASSVTGTNTGELFF.

V usage is TRBV24-1 and J usage is TRBJ2-7; D is unclear. The CDR3 sequence is 11 residues long. CDR1 and CDR2 (germline): KGHDR, SFDVKD. Trimming left V 5 bases short and J 5 bases short, with 6 bases between. CDR3 residues: CATSVSDEQYF. CDR3 nucleotides: TGTGCCACCAGTGTAAGCGACGAGCAGTACTTC.

The chain links TRBV6-5 to TRBJ1-2; the match to TRBD1 covers 7 bases. Germline V gives CDR1 MNHEY, CDR2 SVGAGI. The J segment lost 2 bases and the V segment lost 6 bases, leaving 9 bases of the junction unmatched. The CDR3 loop spans 15 amino acids. As DNA, the CDR3 is TGTGCCAGCAGCCCGCGGGAGGGGGCGAACTATGGCTACACCTTC. Its translation is CASSPREGANYGYTF.

The chain carries TRBV27 and TRBJ1-2; D unclear. The germline V gene encodes CDR1 MNHEY and CDR2 SMNVEV (reference sequence). The ends were cut back, 4 bases at V and 4 bases at J, with 13 bases in the middle. The length of the CDR3 is 14 residues. The CDR3 region is CASSSILSGYGYTF. The CDR3 DNA is TGTGCCAGCAGTTCTATCCTCTCGGGCTATGGCTACACCTTC.

V gene TRBV19 combines with J gene TRBJ1-4; D might be TRBD1 (6 bases). The CDR3 consists of 15 residues. In germline, CDR1 is LNHDA, CDR2 SQIVND (reference sequence). V was cut by 1 base and J by 8 bases, with 14 bases left in between. The CDR3 sequence is CASSIANRDGEKLFF. The CDR3 nucleotides are TGTGCCAGTAGTATAGCGAACAGGGACGGGGAAAAACTGTTTTTT.

This rearrangement joins TRBV2 to TRBJ1-4; 10 bases line up with TRBD1. V shed 3 bases, J shed 4 bases, and the junction held 11 bases outside the gene matches. Per the germline V gene, CDR1 is SNHLY and CDR2 is FYNNEI. This CDR3 is built from 18 residues. CDR3 loop: CASSDETGGRIINEKLFF. Here the CDR3 DNA reads TGTGCCAGCAGTGACGAGACAGGGGGCCGTATAATTAATGAAAAACTGTTTTTT.

This chain links TRBV4-1 with TRBJ2-1, with D possibly TRBD2 on 6 matching bases. Germline V gene sequence: CDR1 MGHRA, CDR2 YSYEKL. Trimming stripped 4 bases from V and 8 bases from J, with 15 bases between. The CDR3 is made up of 14 amino acids. CDR3 sequence: CASSLGDSDDEQFF. The CDR3 DNA follows: TGCGCCAGCAGCCTGGGGGACTCTGACGATGAGCAGTTCTTC.